This TCR beta chain was captured in a study of siplizumab effects on memory and regulatory T cells. Per sample, roughly 9.5 x 10^4 TCR templates were assayed. The assay was immunoSEQ multiplex PCR, and TCRdb's table has in-frame clones only and misses some. The profile shows roughly 100,000 clones, around 93% of them singletons. A remark on this clone: The antigen remains undetermined.

Findings of the study overall: Naive versus memory phenotype went unassigned for roughly 80-96% of proliferating CD4+ or CD8+ clones. Apparently more diverse than memory cells, naive T cells also seemed major alloresponse contributors.

CDR3 size: 13 residues. The germline V and J ends were trimmed by 8 bases and 4 bases, with 12 bases remaining between them. Germline V lookup: CDR1 MNHEY, CDR2 SVGAGI. This chain connects TRBV6-5 to TRBJ1-3, with a weak D call TRBD1 (5 bases). The sequenced sample was CD4+ T cells sorted from blood. The TCR sequence derives from a human donor in good health. The chain's CDR3 is CASEGPNGNTIYF. CDR3 nucleotide sequence: TGTGCCAGCGAGGGGCCTAACGGAAACACCATATATTTT.